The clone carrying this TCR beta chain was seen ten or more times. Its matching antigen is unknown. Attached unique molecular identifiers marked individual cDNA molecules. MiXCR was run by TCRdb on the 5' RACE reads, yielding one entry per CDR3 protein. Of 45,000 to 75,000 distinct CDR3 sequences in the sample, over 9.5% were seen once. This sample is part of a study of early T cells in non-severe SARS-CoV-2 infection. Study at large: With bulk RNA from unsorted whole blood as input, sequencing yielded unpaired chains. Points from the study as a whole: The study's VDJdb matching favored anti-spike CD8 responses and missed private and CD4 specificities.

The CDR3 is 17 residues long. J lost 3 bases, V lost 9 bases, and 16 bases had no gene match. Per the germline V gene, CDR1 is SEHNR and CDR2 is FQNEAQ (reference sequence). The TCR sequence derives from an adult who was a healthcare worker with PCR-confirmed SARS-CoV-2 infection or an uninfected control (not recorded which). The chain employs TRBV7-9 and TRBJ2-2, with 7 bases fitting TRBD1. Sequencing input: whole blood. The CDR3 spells CASRNPKGAADTGELFF. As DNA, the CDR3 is TGTGCCAGTCGCAATCCTAAGGGGGCAGCGGACACCGGGGAGCTGTTTTTT.